What follows are 29 T cell receptor beta chains derived from one specimen sequenced in a study of blood T cells in healthy people across ages (dated by TCRdb to about 2015). To prepare the library, 5' RACE was applied. Sequenced on an Illumina HiSeq 2500. A second roughly 7 to 11 cycle PCR used a sample-barcoded 5' primer and a J-beta primer mix. TCRdb reanalyzed the raw reads on its own, using fastp at Q25 for trimming and MiXCR for clone calling, and kept in-frame beta chains. Every CDR3 protein is listed once, alongside the most common genes and DNA of its rows. This sample comprises 780,000 or so distinct CDR3 sequences, more than 50% of them detected only once. The ten largest clones capture 20% to 30% of the sample. Material: blood. The receptor set was obtained from a man aged 35 to 55 in good health.

The genes are TRBV7-9 and TRBJ1-1; D gene ambiguous. Germline V gene lookup returns CDR1 SEHNR and CDR2 FQNEAQ (reference sequence). CDR3 length: 14 amino acids. V was shortened by 1 base and J by 1 base, with 7 bases between the two germline ends. The CDR3 is CASSLEAGNTEAFF. CDR3 bases: TGTGCCAGCAGCTTAGAAGCGGGGAACACTGAAGCTTTCTTT.

This sequence joins TRBV5-1 and TRBJ1-4, with unresolved D. The CDR3 is 16 amino acids. Germline V gene data show CDR1 as SGHRS and CDR2 as YFSETQ. The V and J ends lost 3 bases and 1 base respectively, with 13 bases between them. The CDR3: CASSSGGRGTNEKLFF. In nucleotides, the CDR3 is TGCGCCAGCAGCTCGGGAGGGCGGGGAACTAATGAAAAACTGTTTTTT.

The chain joins TRBV28 to TRBJ2-1, with D possibly matching TRBD2 (7 bases). CDR1 and CDR2 (germline): MDHEN, SYDVKM. V lost 10 bases to trimming and J lost 8 bases, with 27 bases between them. The CDR3 is made up of 16 amino acids. CDR3 nucleotides: TGTGCCACCTCCTCCCTCCCGGGACTACAGGGCGATGAGCAGTTCTTC. It codes for CATSSLPGLQGDEQFF.

This chain joins TRBV4-3 and TRBJ2-1, with 7 nucleotides matching TRBD2. Germline V lookup: CDR1 LGHNA, CDR2 YSLEER. CDR3 size: 21 residues. J lost 4 bases, V lost 0 bases, and 21 bases had no gene match. CDR3 bases: TGCGCCAGCAGCCAAGAGCTACGGCGGGCTAATAGCGGGCGCTATTACAATGAGCAGTTCTTC. Translated, it gives CASSQELRRANSGRYYNEQFF.

The V gene is TRBV7-2, the J gene TRBJ2-7; tentatively, D is TRBD2 (5 bases). CDR1 SGHTA and CDR2 FQGNSA come from the germline V gene. The CDR3 contains 16 residues. Trimming removed 11 bases from V and 2 bases from J, with 25 bases in between. The CDR3 nucleotides read TGTGCCTGCACCCGCGACGGGCCTGAGGGTACCTACGAGCAGTACTTC. Protein: CACTRDGPEGTYEQYF.

Turning to this clonotype: An end of the junction differs from the germline gene, which may be a read error. The V gene is TRBV7-3, the J gene TRBJ2-1, with 7 bases lining up with TRBD2. This CDR3 region has 17 residues. CDR1 and CDR2 from the germline V gene are SGHTA and FQGTGA. CDR3 sequence: CASTLNPAGSSYNEQFF. In nucleotides, the CDR3 is TGTGCCAGCACCTTAAACCCAGCGGGGAGCTCCTACAATGAGCAGTTCTTC.

The chain has TRBV9 and TRBJ2-3; 9 bases match TRBD2. Unmatched junction bases numbered 13, after V lost 7 bases and J lost 4 bases. The germline V gene encodes CDR1 SGDLS and CDR2 YYNGEE. This CDR3 contains 16 residues. CDR3 in DNA: TGTGCCAGCTCCCCCTCTTCGGCGGGGGGGTCAGATACGCAGTATTTT. This codes for CASSPSSAGGSDTQYF.

The chain joins TRBV7-9 to TRBJ2-7; D call uncertain. CDR1 and CDR2 from the germline V gene are SEHNR and FQNEAQ (reference sequence). V lost 2 bases and J 0 bases, leaving 11 bases between the germline ends. CDR3 size: 15 residues. CDR3 nucleotide sequence: TGTGCCAGCAGCTTATCGGAGTCGGGCTCCTACGAGCAGTACTTC. This sequence encodes CASSLSESGSYEQYF.

V and J are TRBV11-3 and TRBJ2-7, with D uncertain. V dropped 7 bases and J dropped 1 base, with 17 bases sitting between them. The CDR3 runs to 15 residues. CDR1 is SGHNT and CDR2 is YENEEA in the germline V gene. The DNA for the CDR3 is TGTGCCAGCACCCTAGACCCCTTGGAATCCTACGAGCAGTACTTC. The encoded protein is CASTLDPLESYEQYF.

This clonotype turned up a few times. A read error may produce the germline difference seen at one junction end. The chain has TRBV7-2 and TRBJ1-4, with 8 bases matching TRBD1. CDR3 length: 14 amino acids. Germline assignment: CDR1 SGHTA and CDR2 FQGNSA. The CDR3 here is CASSSGQGGEKLFF. As DNA, the CDR3 is TGCGCCAGCAGCTCAGGACAGGGAGGCGAAAAACTGTTTTTT.

This clonotype was counted a single time. V gene TRBV12-3 or TRBV12-4 combines with J gene TRBJ2-7; TRBD2 aligns across 9 bases. The CDR3 loop spans 16 amino acids. With 5 bases clipped from V and 2 bases from J, the junction kept 10 bases outside the gene matches. The CDR3 DNA follows: TGTGCCAGCAGTCCAGACGGGCGGGAGGGTCCCTACGAGCAGTACTTC. Translating it yields CASSPDGREGPYEQYF.

This clonotype was picked up one time. The junction differs from germline at one of its ends, possibly a read error. This sequence joins TRBV28 and TRBJ1-2, with D uncertain. The CDR3 is 15 amino acids. The germline V gene encodes CDR1 MDHEN and CDR2 SYDVKM. CDR3 loop: CTSSLYATGGYGYTF. The CDR3 region has the DNA TGTACCAGCAGTTTATACGCGACCGGAGGATATGGCTACACCTTC.

V and J are TRBV24-1 and TRBJ2-1; D perhaps matches TRBD2 (6 bases). The ends were cut back, 5 bases at V and 13 bases at J, with 20 bases in the middle. This CDR3 has 14 amino acids. Germline assignment: CDR1 KGHDR and CDR2 SFDVKD. CDR3 sequence (DNA): TGTGCCACCAGTGGTTTAAACTACGGAGGGGCCCAGTTCTTC. The encoded protein is CATSGLNYGGAQFF.

This clonotype was detected a few times. The chain joins TRBV4-1 to TRBJ1-6; no definite D call. V was shortened by 5 bases and J by 0 bases, with 5 bases between the two germline ends. The CDR3 is 14 residues long. CDR1 MGHRA and CDR2 YSYEKL come from the germline V gene. CDR3 sequence reads: CASSSVSYNSPLHF. CDR3 DNA sequence: TGCGCCAGCAGCTCCGTCTCCTATAATTCACCCCTCCACTTT.

The chain employs TRBV6-5 and TRBJ2-7; TRBD2 is a possible D gene (6 bases). Germline CDR1 and CDR2: MNHEY and SVGAGI. Between the trimmed V and J ends, which lost 5 bases and 7 bases, there was a span of 21 bases. The CDR3 runs 15 residues. The CDR3 spells CASSPTRLGYNEQYF. CDR3 in DNA: TGTGCCAGCAGTCCGACTAGGCTCGGATACAATGAGCAGTACTTC.

This clonotype was recorded many times. This chain uses TRBV29-1 with TRBJ1-2, with D perhaps TRBD1 (6 bases). Germline CDR1 SQVTM, CDR2 ANQGSEA. This CDR3 spans 15 amino acids. Trimming stripped 5 bases from V and 6 bases from J, with 22 bases between. The DNA for the CDR3 is TGCAGCGTTTCCCTTGGGGGGACAAGGGGCGATGGCTACACCTTC. Translating gives CSVSLGGTRGDGYTF.

The CDR3 loop reads CASSLRDLNNEQFF. CDR3 nucleotide sequence: TGTGCCAGCAGCTTGCGAGACTTGAACAATGAGCAGTTCTTC. The genes are TRBV5-6 and TRBJ2-1; the D is unclear. In germline, CDR1 is SGHDT, CDR2 YYEEEE. The V and J ends lost 1 base and 5 bases respectively, with 10 bases between them. This CDR3 is 14 amino acids long.

This chain connects TRBV5-6 to TRBJ2-5; D is perhaps TRBD1 or TRBD2 (5 bases each). CDR3 length: 15 amino acids. Germline-derived CDR1 and CDR2 are SGHDT and YYEEEE. With 0 bases removed from V and 11 bases from J, the gap between germline ends came to 20 bases. CDR3 protein: CASSLAGVLQGEQYF. The CDR3 DNA reads as TGTGCCAGCAGCTTGGCCGGGGTGCTCCAGGGAGAGCAGTACTTC.

The sample holds a few counts of this clonotype. The rearrangement joins TRBV29-1 to TRBJ1-2; a possible D gene is TRBD1 (6 bases). Germline values: CDR1 SQVTM, CDR2 ANQGSEA. CDR3 length equals 14 residues. V lost 4 bases to trimming and J lost 7 bases, with 19 bases between them. CDR3 in DNA: TGCAGCGTTGCGGGCCACTGGGACATACGTGGCTACACCTTC. It is translated as CSVAGHWDIRGYTF.

The V and J genes are TRBV7-8 and TRBJ2-7; D gene unclear. The length of the CDR3 is 13 residues. Germline V gene sequence: CDR1 SGHVS, CDR2 FQNEAQ. The V gene lost 4 bases and the J gene lost 4 bases, with 11 bases spanning the gap. CDR3 in amino acids: CASSSDGPYEQYF. Here the CDR3 DNA reads TGTGCCAGCAGCTCAGACGGGCCTTACGAGCAGTACTTC.

This chain connects TRBV7-2 to TRBJ2-5; D is perhaps TRBD1 or TRBD2 (5 bases each). The J call may be incorrect, as the DNA end agrees better with TRBJ2-7. Germline lookup yields CDR1 SGHTA and CDR2 FQGNSA. There are 13 residues in the CDR3. This chain's CDR3 is CASSFGGRDEQYF. DNA of the CDR3: TGTGCCAGCAGCTTTGGAGGCAGGGACGAGCAGTACTTC.

A word on this clonotype: Relative to the germline gene, one junction end is altered; a read error may explain this. V is TRBV5-5 and J is TRBJ2-4, with 14 bases lining up with TRBD2. CDR3 length equals 18 residues. From germline, CDR1 is SGHKS and CDR2 YYEKEE (reference sequence). DNA for the CDR3: TGTGCCAGCAGTGCCGGACTAGCGGGAGGCCTAGCCAAAGACATTCAGTACTTC. It specifies CASSAGLAGGLAKDIQYF.

The CDR3 loop reads CASSQTPGGGRGWQPQHF. The CDR3 DNA reads TGCGCCAGCAGCCAAACCCCAGGGGGAGGTAGGGGCTGGCAGCCCCAGCATTTT. J is TRBJ1-5 and V is TRBV4-1; 7 bases fit TRBD1. V gave up 2 bases and J gave up 7 bases; unmatched junction bases: 17. Germline V gene data show CDR1 as MGHRA and CDR2 as YSYEKL. CDR3 size: 18 residues.

A note on this clonotype: The junction does not match germline at one end; this may be a read error. The CDR3 nucleotides are TGTGCCACCACCAGAGGGGGGGAGTATGGCTACACCTTC. Its protein product is CATTRGGEYGYTF. The chain employs TRBV15 and TRBJ1-2, with D possibly TRBD1 on 6 matching bases. CDR1 is LNHNV and CDR2 is YYDKDF in the germline V gene (reference sequence). The length of the CDR3 is 13 residues.

The chain combines TRBV7-2 with TRBJ2-5; perhaps TRBD1 as D (5 bases). The CDR3 is made up of 16 amino acids. V lost 0 bases and J 2 bases, leaving 13 bases between the germline ends. Looked up from germline, CDR1 is SGHTA and CDR2 is FQGNSA. The CDR3 loop is CASSLASTVKQETQYF. The CDR3 DNA follows: TGTGCCAGCAGCTTAGCCTCGACAGTGAAGCAAGAGACCCAGTACTTC.

The chain has TRBV6-1 and TRBJ1-2, with 9 bases aligning to TRBD1. V lost 7 bases, J lost 5 bases, and 20 bases stayed unmatched. This CDR3 is built from 18 residues. Germline CDR1 is MNHNS and CDR2 is SASEGT. CDR3 amino acids: CASMEFTGTGPLTYGYTF. The CDR3 coding sequence is TGTGCCAGCATGGAATTTACCGGGACAGGGCCCTTAACGTATGGCTACACCTTC.

This CDR3 reads CSARESGGAEAFF. DNA of the CDR3: TGCAGTGCTAGAGAAAGCGGAGGGGCTGAAGCTTTCTTT. This sequence joins TRBV20-1 and TRBJ1-1; tentative D call: TRBD1 (5 bases). Trimming shortened V by 0 bases and J by 6 bases, and 11 bases separated the two germline ends. Germline assignment: CDR1 DFQATT and CDR2 SNEGSKA (reference sequence). The CDR3 covers 13 residues.

The V gene is TRBV29-1, the J gene TRBJ1-4; D call uncertain. Between the trimmed V and J ends, which lost 4 bases and 3 bases, there was a span of 6 bases. Germline V gene data show CDR1 as SQVTM and CDR2 as ANQGSEA. The CDR3 is 12 amino acids. CDR3: CSVGFPNEKLFF. CDR3 DNA: TGCAGCGTTGGGTTCCCTAATGAAAAACTGTTTTTT.

This clonotype came up once. The chain joins TRBV20-1 to TRBJ2-1; a weak D match, TRBD2 (7 bases). The CDR3 runs 18 residues. Germline CDR1 reads DFQATT; CDR2 reads SNEGSKA (reference sequence). Trimming removed 0 bases at V and 0 bases at J, with 18 bases between. Here the CDR3 DNA reads TGCAGTGCTAGAGATCGAAAAGGGGGGGGAAGCTCCTACAATGAGCAGTTCTTC. This translates into CSARDRKGGGSSYNEQFF.